Listed here is a single T cell receptor (beta chain). The antigen is undetermined. V lost 4 bases to trimming and J lost 1 base, with 11 bases between them. The germline gives CDR1 SGHDT, CDR2 YYEEEE. The CDR3 loop spans 14 amino acids. This entry is derived from a study of chemoradiotherapy in HPV16-positive cancers. Overall study results and limits: Candidate HPV-specific clones and E7-related TCR motifs grew in tumor during treatment. HPV-responsive T-cell expansion during chemoradiotherapy was linked to improved recurrence-free survival in HPV16-positive patients.

Profiling relied on immunoSEQ multiplex PCR, and the TCRdb table lists in-frame clones only, not all of them. The sample includes about 68,000 clones, 88% seen only once; the top ten take 4% to 5%. This receptor was taken from a human donor with HPV-associated anogenital cancer. The sequenced sample was blood, obtained from a patient who underwent chemoradiotherapy. The chain uses TRBV5-6 and TRBJ1-1; D is ambiguous. CDR3 sequence: CASSGSQWNTEAFF. The CDR3 nucleotides are TGTGCCAGCAGCGGAAGCCAGTGGAACACTGAAGCTTTCTTT.